Each of the 29 T cell receptor beta chains below was sequenced from the same sample in a study of blood T cell repertoires in COVID-19. Sequencing was performed with immunoSEQ multiplex PCR; in TCRdb, only in-frame clones are kept and a portion is missing. This table holds about 170,000 clones, around 90% found once. Material: peripheral blood. These TCRs come from a man aged 55 to 69 with COVID-19, enrolled during active disease.

The rearrangement joins TRBV5-4 to TRBJ1-4, with 8 bases that match TRBD1. V gave up 4 bases and J gave up 7 bases; unmatched junction bases: 6. The length of the CDR3 is 14 residues. Germline CDR1 is SGHNT and CDR2 is YYREEE (reference sequence). As DNA, the CDR3 is TGTGCCAGCAGCGCCCAGGGGGCGTTTGAAAAACTGTTTTTT. The encoded protein is CASSAQGAFEKLFF.

The chain has TRBV7-2 and TRBJ2-1; a possible D gene is TRBD1 (6 bases). Between the trimmed V and J ends, which lost 3 bases and 7 bases, there was a span of 16 bases. There are 15 residues in the CDR3. The germline V gene encodes CDR1 SGHTA and CDR2 FQGNSA. The CDR3 reads CASSFQGSLTNEQFF. The CDR3 nucleotides read TGTGCCAGCAGCTTCCAGGGGTCTCTTACAAATGAGCAGTTCTTC.

V usage is TRBV28 and J usage is TRBJ1-5; 7 bases agree with TRBD1. CDR1 MDHEN and CDR2 SYDVKM come from the germline V gene. V gave up 4 bases and J gave up 11 bases; unmatched junction bases: 20. The CDR3 covers 17 residues. CDR3 sequence (DNA): TGTGCCAGCAGTTCCATCGCCGGGGTAAAGGGGGCGAGGGCCCAGCATTTT. Translation gives CASSSIAGVKGARAQHF.

The rearrangement links TRBV2 to TRBJ2-1; D gene unclear. V was pared by 4 bases and J by 7 bases, with 11 bases between. The CDR3 contains 13 residues. CDR1 is SNHLY, CDR2 FYNNEI, per germline. The CDR3 reads CASSVHSENEQFF. The CDR3 DNA sequence: TGTGCCAGCAGTGTTCACAGTGAGAATGAGCAGTTCTTC.

The chain is built from TRBV5-4 and TRBJ2-1; D is possibly TRBD1 (6 bases). The germline V and J ends were trimmed by 6 bases and 5 bases, with 12 bases remaining between them. CDR3 size: 13 residues. Germline lookup yields CDR1 SGHNT and CDR2 YYREEE (reference sequence). CDR3 sequence (DNA): TGTGCCAGCAAAGGGGGTGTCGACAATGAGCAGTTCTTC. This gives the protein CASKGGVDNEQFF.

The chain combines TRBV19 with TRBJ1-1, with TRBD1 matching over 7 bases. J gave up 0 bases and V 3 bases, and 1 base lay outside the gene matches. Germline V gene sequence: CDR1 LNHDA, CDR2 SQIVND (reference sequence). This CDR3 has 14 amino acids. The CDR3 DNA reads as TGTGCCAGTAGTATCGACAGGGTGAACACTGAAGCTTTCTTT. It codes for CASSIDRVNTEAFF.

The V call is TRBV27, the J call TRBJ2-7; a possible D gene is TRBD1 (5 bases). Trimming stripped 2 bases from V and 2 bases from J, with 16 bases between. CDR1 MNHEY and CDR2 SMNVEV come from the germline V gene (reference sequence). This CDR3 is built from 16 residues. CDR3 sequence reads: CASSLASSGPTYEQYF. For the CDR3, the DNA is TGTGCCAGCAGTTTAGCGTCCTCAGGGCCAACCTACGAGCAGTACTTC.

The chain has TRBV25-1 and TRBJ2-1; a possible D gene is TRBD1 (6 bases). CDR3 length: 12 amino acids. CDR1 is MGHDK and CDR2 is SYGVNS in the germline V gene. Trimming pared 1 base from V and 14 bases from J, leaving 12 bases between. CDR3 residues: CASSELQGREFF. The CDR3 DNA is TGTGCCAGCAGTGAATTACAGGGTAGGGAGTTCTTC.

This rearrangement joins TRBV20-1 to TRBJ1-1; D gene uncertain. The CDR3 spans 11 residues. The germline V gene has CDR1 DFQATT and CDR2 SNEGSKA (reference sequence). Trimming took off 6 bases at V and 1 base at J, with 6 bases between the two ends. CDR3 in DNA: TGCAGTGCCCCGGGGAACACTGAAGCTTTCTTT. Protein: CSAPGNTEAFF.

The V and J genes are TRBV14 and TRBJ2-5; D is perhaps TRBD1 (5 bases). Per germline, CDR1 SGHDN and CDR2 FVKESK. V was cut by 1 base and J by 3 bases, with 12 bases left in between. The CDR3 is made up of 15 amino acids. DNA of the CDR3: TGTGCCAGCAGCCAAGGCTTCGTACAGGAAGAGACCCAGTACTTC. It specifies CASSQGFVQEETQYF.

The chain has TRBV2 and TRBJ2-7; 7 nucleotides align to TRBD1. With 5 bases clipped from V and 2 bases from J, the junction kept 3 bases outside the gene matches. The CDR3 consists of 13 residues. Germline V gene sequence: CDR1 SNHLY, CDR2 FYNNEI. CDR3 region: CASSKTGTYEQYF. In nucleotides, the CDR3 is TGTGCCAGCAGTAAGACAGGGACCTACGAGCAGTACTTC.

This chain links TRBV20-1 with TRBJ2-3; D call uncertain. CDR3 length: 12 amino acids. Trimming stripped 3 bases from V and 6 bases from J, with 10 bases between. CDR1 and CDR2 from the germline V gene are DFQATT and SNEGSKA (reference sequence). This CDR3 reads CSASLLGDTQYF. The CDR3 DNA reads TGCAGTGCTAGTCTGTTGGGCGATACGCAGTATTTT.

This rearrangement joins TRBV7-9 to TRBJ2-7; 8 bases agree with TRBD1. Germline values: CDR1 SEHNR, CDR2 FQNEAQ (reference sequence). After removal of 4 bases from V and 5 bases from J, the junction contained 7 bases not matched to a gene. The CDR3 is 14 amino acids. For the CDR3, the DNA is TGTGCCAGCAGCTGGGACAGGCAGAGCGACGAGCAGTACTTC. Translated: CASSWDRQSDEQYF.

The CDR3 is CASSRGWNTGELFF. Here the CDR3 DNA reads TGTGCCAGCAGTAGGGGTTGGAACACCGGGGAGCTGTTTTTT. The chain is built from TRBV28 and TRBJ2-2, with D perhaps TRBD1 (5 bases). This CDR3 region has 14 residues. V lost 5 bases to trimming and J lost 1 base, with 8 bases between them. Germline V lookup: CDR1 MDHEN, CDR2 SYDVKM.

This chain connects TRBV29-1 to TRBJ1-2, with TRBD1 identical over 8 bases. After removal of 4 bases from V and 7 bases from J, the junction contained 2 bases not matched to a gene. CDR3 length: 11 residues. Germline assignment: CDR1 SQVTM and CDR2 ANQGSEA. Here the CDR3 reads CSVGQGAGYTF. The CDR3 DNA reads TGCAGCGTTGGCCAGGGGGCTGGCTACACCTTC.

The gene calls are TRBV18 and TRBJ2-7; D perhaps matches TRBD1 (6 bases). CDR3 size: 16 residues. The V gene lost 8 bases and the J gene lost 2 bases, with 22 bases spanning the gap. CDR1 is KGHSH, CDR2 LQKENI, per germline. CDR3 DNA: TGTGCCAGCACCTCAGCAGGCAGGGGTTATGCCTACGAGCAGTACTTC. It specifies CASTSAGRGYAYEQYF.

The chain recombines TRBV4-3 with TRBJ1-1; 7 nucleotides agree with TRBD1. This CDR3 is 16 amino acids long. Looked up from germline, CDR1 is LGHNA and CDR2 is YSLEER. Trimming removed 4 bases from V and 0 bases from J; junction bases left unmatched: 8. The CDR3 spells CASSRNGQAMNTEAFF. For the CDR3, the DNA is TGCGCCAGCAGCCGGAACGGACAGGCGATGAACACTGAAGCTTTCTTT.

The V call is TRBV3-1 (or the pseudogene TRBV3-2), the J call TRBJ2-5; the match to TRBD2 covers 9 bases. The CDR3 has 17 amino acids. The V gene end was trimmed by 0 bases and the J gene end by 1 base; junction bases not matched to a gene: 6. The germline V gene has CDR1 LGHDT and CDR2 YNNKEL (reference sequence). Written as DNA, the CDR3 is TGTGCCAGCAGCCAAGACTGGCTAGCGGGGACCCAAGAGACCCAGTACTTC. It is translated as CASSQDWLAGTQETQYF.

The chain couples TRBV24-1 to TRBJ1-2, with D hard to call. Germline V gives CDR1 KGHDR, CDR2 SFDVKD. There are 16 residues in the CDR3. Deletions cut 2 bases from V and 6 bases from J, with 18 bases between. The CDR3 is CATSDWPQLGEDGYTF. The CDR3 DNA reads TGTGCCACCAGTGATTGGCCCCAATTGGGAGAAGATGGCTACACCTTC.

V usage is TRBV24-1 and J usage is TRBJ2-4; 11 bases line up with TRBD1. Germline CDR1 KGHDR, CDR2 SFDVKD. CDR3 length: 16 amino acids. The J segment lost 4 bases and the V segment lost 4 bases, leaving 5 bases of the junction unmatched. The CDR3 sequence is CATSDAGTGGKNIQYF. The CDR3 DNA is TGTGCCACCAGTGACGCCGGGACAGGGGGGAAAAACATTCAGTACTTC.

The chain has TRBV6-5 and TRBJ1-2, with TRBD1 identical over 10 bases. V dropped 5 bases and J dropped 8; count of bases not matched to a gene: 5. Looked up from germline, CDR1 is MNHEY and CDR2 is SVGAGI. The CDR3 runs 13 residues. In DNA form, the CDR3 reads TGTGCCAGCAGTCGACAGGGGGCGGGGGGCTACACCTTC. Translating gives CASSRQGAGGYTF.

J is TRBJ1-2 and V is TRBV9; a weak D match, TRBD1 (5 bases). Trimming pared 4 bases from V and 5 bases from J, leaving 12 bases between. In germline, CDR1 is SGDLS, CDR2 YYNGEE. The CDR3 is 13 amino acids. The CDR3 loop is CASSRTGSYGYTF. DNA of the CDR3: TGTGCCAGCAGCAGAACAGGATCTTATGGCTACACCTTC.

V is TRBV18 and J is TRBJ2-1; 8 bases fit TRBD2. V lost 1 base and J lost 8; bases outside the gene matches: 7. The CDR3 length is 15 residues. Germline V gene sequence: CDR1 KGHSH, CDR2 LQKENI. The chain's CDR3 is CASSPLTRGADEQFF. In nucleotides, the CDR3 is TGTGCCAGCTCACCACTAACGCGGGGGGCGGATGAGCAGTTCTTC. Complete variable domain (other parts from reference TRBV18 and TRBJ2-1): NAGVMQNPRHLVRRRGQEARLRCSPMKGHSHVYWYRQLPEEGLKFMVYLQKENIIDESGMPKERFSAEFPKEGPSILRIQQVVRGDSAAYFCASSPLTRGADEQFFGPGTRLTVL.

This clone showed up just a few times. V usage is TRBV7-3 and J usage is TRBJ2-3; TRBD2 might be the D (7 bases). The length of the CDR3 is 16 residues. Germline values: CDR1 SGHTA, CDR2 FQGTGA. Between the trimmed V and J ends, which lost 2 bases and 3 bases, there was a span of 15 bases. The CDR3 DNA reads TGTGCCAGCAGCTTACTCCCGGGGGGCGGGACAGATACGCAGTATTTT. It specifies CASSLLPGGGTDTQYF.

In its sample, this clone was seen a few times. The V call is TRBV24-1, the J call TRBJ1-5; TRBD1 agrees at 7 bases. In germline, CDR1 is KGHDR, CDR2 SFDVKD. The CDR3 runs 13 residues. Unmatched junction bases numbered 2, after V lost 3 bases and J lost 7 bases. The CDR3 is CATSDRQGQPQHF. CDR3 sequence (DNA): TGTGCCACCAGTGATCGACAGGGACAGCCCCAGCATTTT.

This sequence joins TRBV7-3 and TRBJ1-4; 8 bases line up with TRBD1. The germline gives CDR1 SGHTA, CDR2 FQGTGA. CDR3 length: 15 amino acids. J gave up 4 bases and V 4 bases, and 5 bases lay outside the gene matches. The DNA for the CDR3 is TGTGCCAGCAGCTCTTCAGGGGGCGGTAATGAAAAACTGTTTTTT. Residues: CASSSSGGGNEKLFF.

The gene calls are TRBV18 and TRBJ2-1; D perhaps matches TRBD2 (6 bases). V was cut by 4 bases and J by 6 bases, with 16 bases left in between. There are 15 residues in the CDR3. Germline CDR1 reads KGHSH; CDR2 reads LQKENI. In DNA, the CDR3 is TGTGCCAGCTCACAGTCAGCGGGCCCCTCCAATGAGCAGTTCTTC. This codes for CASSQSAGPSNEQFF.

The V gene is TRBV7-8, the J gene TRBJ2-5; D call uncertain. The V and J ends lost 1 base and 5 bases respectively, with 5 bases between them. The CDR3 extends over 12 amino acids. Germline V gene sequence: CDR1 SGHVS, CDR2 FQNEAQ. CDR3 amino acids: CASSLGPETQYF. CDR3 coding DNA: TGTGCCAGCAGCTTAGGTCCTGAGACCCAGTACTTC.

The chain links TRBV6-1 to TRBJ2-3; 9 bases fit TRBD2. V lost 2 bases to trimming and J lost 3 bases; unmatched junction nucleotides: 6. The CDR3 is 16 amino acids. Germline CDR1 MNHNS, CDR2 SASEGT. CDR3 protein: CASSERRGGYTDTQYF. CDR3 bases: TGTGCCAGCAGTGAAAGGCGGGGGGGCTATACAGATACGCAGTATTTT.